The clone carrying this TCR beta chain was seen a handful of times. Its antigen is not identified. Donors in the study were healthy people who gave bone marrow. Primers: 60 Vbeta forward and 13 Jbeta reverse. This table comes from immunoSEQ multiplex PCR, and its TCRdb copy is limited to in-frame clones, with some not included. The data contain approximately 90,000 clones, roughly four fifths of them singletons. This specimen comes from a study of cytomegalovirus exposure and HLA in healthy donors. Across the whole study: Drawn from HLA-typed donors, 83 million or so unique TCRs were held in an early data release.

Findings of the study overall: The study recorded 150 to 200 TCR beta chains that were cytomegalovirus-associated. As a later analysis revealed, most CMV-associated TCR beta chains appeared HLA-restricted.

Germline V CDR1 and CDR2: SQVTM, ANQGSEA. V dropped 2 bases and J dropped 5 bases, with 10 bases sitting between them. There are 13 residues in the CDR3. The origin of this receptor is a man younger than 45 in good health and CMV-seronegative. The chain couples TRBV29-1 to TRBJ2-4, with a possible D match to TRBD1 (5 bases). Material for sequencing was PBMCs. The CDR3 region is CSVEMTAENIQYF. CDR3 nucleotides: TGCAGCGTTGAAATGACAGCTGAAAACATTCAGTACTTC. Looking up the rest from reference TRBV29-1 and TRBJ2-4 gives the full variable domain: SAVISQKPSRDICQRGTSLTIQCQVDSQVTMMFWYRQQPGQSLTLIATANQGSEATYESGFVIDKFPISRPNLTFSTLTVSNMSPEDSSIYLCSVEMTAENIQYFGAGTRLSVL.